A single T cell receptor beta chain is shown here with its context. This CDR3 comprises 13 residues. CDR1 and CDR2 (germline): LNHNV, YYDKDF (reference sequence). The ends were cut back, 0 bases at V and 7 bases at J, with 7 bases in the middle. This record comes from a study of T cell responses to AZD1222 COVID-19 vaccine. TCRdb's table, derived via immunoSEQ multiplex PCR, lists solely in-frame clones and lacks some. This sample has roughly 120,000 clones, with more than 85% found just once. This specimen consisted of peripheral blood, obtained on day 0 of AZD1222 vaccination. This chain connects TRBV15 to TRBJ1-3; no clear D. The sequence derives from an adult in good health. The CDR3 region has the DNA TGTGCCACCAGCAGAGAGGACCCGAACACCATATATTTT. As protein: CATSREDPNTIYF.